Following are 8 T cell receptor beta chains from one sample sequenced in a study of vaccination and CD4 T cells after COVID-19. The Oncomine TCR Beta short-read assay was applied to DNA of cultured CD4+ T cells. TCRdb redid the calling of the PCR reads with MiXCR, one entry per CDR3 protein. The table has thousands of distinct CDR3 sequences, roughly 44% seen once; the top ten hold approximately 30%. Described treatment: 10-day PBMC culture with coronavirus spike peptide pools or control peptides (ViraFEST assay). Before the COVID-19 pandemic (2011-2018), CD4+ T cells were obtained from the unexposed donor. No cognate antigen is known for these TCRs. The sample was CD4+ T cells from blood, cultured in vitro. These receptors were obtained from a human donor in good health.

This rearrangement joins TRBV7-8 to TRBJ2-3, with unresolved D. Germline-derived CDR1 and CDR2 are SGHVS and FQNEAQ. V was pared by 4 bases and J by 3 bases, with 17 bases between. There are 16 residues in the CDR3. Here the CDR3 reads CASSSQPPPRTDTQYF. The CDR3 region has the DNA TGTGCCAGCAGCTCCCAACCCCCACCACGTACAGATACGCAGTATTTT.

The chain recombines TRBV20-1 with TRBJ1-1; no definite D call. This CDR3 has 13 residues. The germline V gene has CDR1 DFQATT and CDR2 SNEGSKA (reference sequence). The V end lost 6 bases, the J end lost 8 bases, and 19 bases lay between the germline ends. CDR3 sequence (DNA): TGCAGTGCCCCCCTACGGCCCGGGCCAGAAGCTTTCTTT. This encodes CSAPLRPGPEAFF.

The chain links TRBV6-1 to TRBJ1-6, with no clear D. The V end lost 7 bases, the J end lost 4 bases, and 8 bases lay between the germline ends. The CDR3 sequence is 13 residues long. The germline gives CDR1 MNHNS, CDR2 SASEGT. The CDR3 bases are TGTGCCAGCAAGTCCCCGTATAATTCACCCCTCCACTTT. Translation: CASKSPYNSPLHF.

There are a few counts of this clonotype. This rearrangement joins TRBV10-1 to TRBJ1-1; D uncertain. Germline CDR1 WNHNN, CDR2 SYGVQD (reference sequence). Trimming left V 4 bases short and J 3 bases short, with 9 bases between. The CDR3 is 13 residues long. As DNA, the CDR3 is TGCGCCAGCAGTGTCGGGAGGGACACTGAAGCTTTCTTT. This gives the protein CASSVGRDTEAFF.

The chain joins TRBV6-1 to TRBJ1-1; unclear D gene. V was shortened by 8 bases and J by 5 bases, with 18 bases between the two germline ends. This CDR3 has 14 residues. Germline values: CDR1 MNHNS, CDR2 SASEGT. CDR3 protein: CASGEVWRVTEAFF. Written as DNA, the CDR3 is TGTGCCAGCGGGGAGGTATGGCGCGTGACTGAAGCTTTCTTT.

The rearrangement links TRBV21-1 to TRBJ2-1. TRBV21-1 is deemed a pseudogene. CDR3 length equals 13 residues. In nucleotides, the CDR3 is TGTGCCAGCAGCAAAGAGTCTTATCGAGAGCAGTTCTTC. It is translated as CASSKESYREQFF.

This clonotype has only a few counts. This rearrangement joins TRBV7-8 to TRBJ2-5; 7 bases line up with TRBD2. CDR1 SGHVS and CDR2 FQNEAQ come from the germline V gene. The CDR3 consists of 13 residues. V lost 5 bases, J lost 4 bases, and 4 bases stayed unmatched. DNA for the CDR3: TGTGCCAGCAGCAAGACTAGCCGAGAGACCCAGTACTTC. Amino acids: CASSKTSRETQYF.

The chain combines TRBV5-1 with TRBJ1-2; TRBD1 matches 7 bases. Germline CDR1 SGHRS, CDR2 YFSETQ. This CDR3 is 14 amino acids long. The junction had 9 bases not matched to a gene; V was cut back by 2 bases and J by 8 bases. The CDR3 region is CASSFYGQAGGYTF. The CDR3 coding sequence is TGCGCCAGCAGCTTTTATGGACAGGCCGGAGGCTACACCTTC.